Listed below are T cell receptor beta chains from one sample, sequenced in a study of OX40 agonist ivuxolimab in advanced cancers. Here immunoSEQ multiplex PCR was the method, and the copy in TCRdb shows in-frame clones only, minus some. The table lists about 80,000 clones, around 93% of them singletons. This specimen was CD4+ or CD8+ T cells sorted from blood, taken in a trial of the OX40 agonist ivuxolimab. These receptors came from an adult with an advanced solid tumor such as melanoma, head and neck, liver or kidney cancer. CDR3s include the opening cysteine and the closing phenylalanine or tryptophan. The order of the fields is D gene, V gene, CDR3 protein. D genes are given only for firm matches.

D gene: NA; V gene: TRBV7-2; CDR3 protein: CASSLGWDPAYNEQFF
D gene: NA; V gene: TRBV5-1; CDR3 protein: CASTLQGVDYGYTF
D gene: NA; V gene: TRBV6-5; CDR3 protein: CASSVARTVGYEQYF
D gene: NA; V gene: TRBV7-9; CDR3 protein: CASTPPGVETQYF
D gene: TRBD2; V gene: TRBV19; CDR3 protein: CASSIGLTSGRFTDTQYF
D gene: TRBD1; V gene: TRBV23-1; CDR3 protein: CASSQSQGRIETQYF
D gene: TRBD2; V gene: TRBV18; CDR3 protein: CASSPGLAGVNEQFF
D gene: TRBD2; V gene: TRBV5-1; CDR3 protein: CASSLEGSVGLAGAYEQFF
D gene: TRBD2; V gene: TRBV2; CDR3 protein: CASSESTGGGELFF
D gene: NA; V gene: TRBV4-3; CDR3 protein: CASSQEPPGRLSGANVLTF
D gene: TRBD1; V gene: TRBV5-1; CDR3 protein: CASRTTGAGNTIYF
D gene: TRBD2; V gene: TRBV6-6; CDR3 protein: CASTILAGGSTDTQYF
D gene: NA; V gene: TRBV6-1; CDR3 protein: CASSDSVFRSSTDTQYF
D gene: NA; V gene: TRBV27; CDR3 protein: CASRGGGGTEAFF
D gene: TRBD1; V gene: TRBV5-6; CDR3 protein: CASSLGGTGDEKLFF
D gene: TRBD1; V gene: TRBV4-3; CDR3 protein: CASSQAGTGGFGANVLTF
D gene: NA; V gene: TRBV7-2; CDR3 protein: CASSLPPTDTQYF
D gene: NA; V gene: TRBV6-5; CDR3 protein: CASWGVEGAYEQYF
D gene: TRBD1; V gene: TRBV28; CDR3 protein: CASSSTGGGNTEAFF
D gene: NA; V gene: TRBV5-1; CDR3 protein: CASSEDGNQPQHF
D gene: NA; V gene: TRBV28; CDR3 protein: CASNTRGRTNQPQHF
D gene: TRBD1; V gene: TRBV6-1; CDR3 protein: CASYRGQARNTEAFF
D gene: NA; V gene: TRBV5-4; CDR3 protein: CASSWGGKPRREETQYF
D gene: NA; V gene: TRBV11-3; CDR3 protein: CASSSGQTNQPQHF
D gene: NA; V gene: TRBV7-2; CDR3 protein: CASSLAGVGSGDEKLFF
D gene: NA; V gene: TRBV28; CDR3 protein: CASSLSGNTIYF
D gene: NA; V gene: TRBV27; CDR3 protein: CASSLREGGGYTF
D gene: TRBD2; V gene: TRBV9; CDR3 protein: CASSVVPGTGGSQYF
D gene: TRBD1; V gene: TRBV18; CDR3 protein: CASSLTGVDGANVLTF
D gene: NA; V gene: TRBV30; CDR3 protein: CAWARYSNQPQHF
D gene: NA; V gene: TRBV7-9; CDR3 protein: CASSPRGGPNQPQHF
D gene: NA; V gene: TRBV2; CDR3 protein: CASRPYGVSYEQYF
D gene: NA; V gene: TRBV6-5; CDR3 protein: CASSYGSGLINYGYTF
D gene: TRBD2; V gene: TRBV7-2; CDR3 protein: CASSLSGSSYNEQFF
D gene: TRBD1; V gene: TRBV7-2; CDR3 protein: CASSWGQGNQPQHF
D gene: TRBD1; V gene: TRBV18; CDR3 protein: CASSPYGQGGLSTDTQYF
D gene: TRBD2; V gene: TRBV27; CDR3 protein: CASSTRTSGNYEQYF
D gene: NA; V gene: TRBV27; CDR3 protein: CASSSGNSYEQYF
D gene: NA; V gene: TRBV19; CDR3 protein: CASANVDNEQFF
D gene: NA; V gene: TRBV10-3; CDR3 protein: CASSYGPRNNEQFF
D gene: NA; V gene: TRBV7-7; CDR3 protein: CASSLGSGPTDTQYF
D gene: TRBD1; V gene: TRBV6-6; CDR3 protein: CASRQGGNQPQHF
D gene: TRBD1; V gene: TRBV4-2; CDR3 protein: CASSQAGGEPNNSPLHF
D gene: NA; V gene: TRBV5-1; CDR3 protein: CASSLGPTGNTEAFF
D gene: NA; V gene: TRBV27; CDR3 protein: CASSLMRADNEKLFF
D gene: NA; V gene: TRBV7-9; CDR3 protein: CASSNGTPGGHSPLHF
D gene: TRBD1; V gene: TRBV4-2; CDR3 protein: CASSLSTGTENQPQHF
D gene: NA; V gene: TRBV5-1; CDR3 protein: CASSQLGDSSYEQYF
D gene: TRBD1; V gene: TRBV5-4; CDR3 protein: CASSIMDREHTF
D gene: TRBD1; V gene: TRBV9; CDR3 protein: CASSPTGTDNYGYTF
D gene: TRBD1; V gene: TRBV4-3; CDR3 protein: CASSPGQRAYNSPLHF
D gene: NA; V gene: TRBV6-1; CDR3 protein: CASSVQTAVSYEQYF
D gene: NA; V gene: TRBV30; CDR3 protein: CAWSPWGLSSYNSPLHF
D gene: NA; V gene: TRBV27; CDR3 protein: CASSLYLAPQETQYF
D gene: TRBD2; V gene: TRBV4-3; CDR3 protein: CASSPSGAVSTDTQYF